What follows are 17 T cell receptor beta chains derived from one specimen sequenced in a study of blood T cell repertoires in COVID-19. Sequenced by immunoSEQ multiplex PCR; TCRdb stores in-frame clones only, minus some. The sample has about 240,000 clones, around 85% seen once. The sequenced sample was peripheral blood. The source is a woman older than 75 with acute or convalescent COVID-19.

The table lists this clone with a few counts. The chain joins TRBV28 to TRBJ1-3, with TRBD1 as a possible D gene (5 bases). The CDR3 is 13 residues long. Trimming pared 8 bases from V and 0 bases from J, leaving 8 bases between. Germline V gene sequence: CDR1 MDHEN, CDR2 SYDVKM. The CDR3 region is CASGTGSGNTIYF. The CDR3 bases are TGTGCCAGCGGGACTGGCTCTGGAAACACCATATATTTT. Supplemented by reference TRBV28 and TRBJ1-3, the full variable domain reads DVKVTQSSRYLVKRTGEKVFLECVQDMDHENMFWYRQDPGLGLRLIYFSYDVKMKEKGDIPEGYSVSREKKERFSLILESASTNQTSMYLCASGTGSGNTIYFGEGSWLTVV.

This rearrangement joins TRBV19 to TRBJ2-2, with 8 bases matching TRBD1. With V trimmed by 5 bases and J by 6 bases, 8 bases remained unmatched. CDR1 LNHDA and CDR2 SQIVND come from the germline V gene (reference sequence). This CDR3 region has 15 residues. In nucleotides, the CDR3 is TGTGCCAGTAGTGTAACTATCAGGGGGCCCGGGGAGCTGTTTTTT. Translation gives CASSVTIRGPGELFF. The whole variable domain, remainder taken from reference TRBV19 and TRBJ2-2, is DGGITQSPKYLFRKEGQNVTLSCEQNLNHDAMYWYRQDPGQGLRLIYYSQIVNDFQKGDIAEGYSVSREKKESFPLTVTSAQKNPTAFYLCASSVTIRGPGELFFGEGSRLTVL.

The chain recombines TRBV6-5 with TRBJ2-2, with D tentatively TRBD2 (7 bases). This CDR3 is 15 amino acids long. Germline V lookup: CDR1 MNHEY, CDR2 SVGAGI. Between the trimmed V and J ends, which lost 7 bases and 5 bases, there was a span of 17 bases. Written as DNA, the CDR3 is TGTGCCAGCAATGGGGGGGGGCGCGGAACCGGGGAGCTGTTTTTT. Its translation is CASNGGGRGTGELFF.

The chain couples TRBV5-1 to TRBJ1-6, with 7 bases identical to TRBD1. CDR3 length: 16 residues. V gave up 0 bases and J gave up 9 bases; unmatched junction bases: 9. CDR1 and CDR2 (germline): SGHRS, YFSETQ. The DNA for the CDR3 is TGCGCCAGCAGCTTGGCCGGGACAGACCTAAGTTCACCCCTCCACTTT. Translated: CASSLAGTDLSSPLHF.

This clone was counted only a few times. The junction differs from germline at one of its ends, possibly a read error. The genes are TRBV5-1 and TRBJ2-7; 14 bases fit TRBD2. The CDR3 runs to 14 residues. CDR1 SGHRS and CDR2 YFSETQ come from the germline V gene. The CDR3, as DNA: TGCGCCAGCAGACCCGGGACTAGCGGGGGACCCGGCGACTTC. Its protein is CASRPGTSGGPGDF.

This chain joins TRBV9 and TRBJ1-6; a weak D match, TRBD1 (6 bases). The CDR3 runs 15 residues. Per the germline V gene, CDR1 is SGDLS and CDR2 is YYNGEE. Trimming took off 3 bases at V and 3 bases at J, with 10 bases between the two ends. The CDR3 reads CASSGETGYNSPLHF. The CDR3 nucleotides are TGTGCCAGCAGCGGTGAGACAGGCTATAATTCACCCCTCCACTTT.

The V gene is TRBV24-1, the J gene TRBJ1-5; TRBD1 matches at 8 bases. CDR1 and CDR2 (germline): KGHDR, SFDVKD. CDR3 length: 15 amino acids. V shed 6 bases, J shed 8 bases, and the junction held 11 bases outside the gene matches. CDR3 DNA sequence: TGTGCCACCAGTCGGACAGGGAATATTGCGGAGCCCCAGCATTTT. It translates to CATSRTGNIAEPQHF.

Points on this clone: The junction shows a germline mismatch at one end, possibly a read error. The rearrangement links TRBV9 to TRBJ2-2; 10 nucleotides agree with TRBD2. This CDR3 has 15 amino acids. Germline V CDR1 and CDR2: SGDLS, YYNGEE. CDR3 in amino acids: CASNVAGGNTGELFF. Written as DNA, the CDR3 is TGTGCCAGCAACGTAGCGGGGGGCAACACCGGGGAGCTGTTTTTT. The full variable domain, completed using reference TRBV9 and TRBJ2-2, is DSGVTQTPKHLITATGQRVTLRCSPRSGDLSVYWYQQSLDQGLQFLIQYYNGEERAKGNILERFSAQQFPDLHSELNLSSLELGDSALYFCASNVAGGNTGELFFGEGSRLTVL.

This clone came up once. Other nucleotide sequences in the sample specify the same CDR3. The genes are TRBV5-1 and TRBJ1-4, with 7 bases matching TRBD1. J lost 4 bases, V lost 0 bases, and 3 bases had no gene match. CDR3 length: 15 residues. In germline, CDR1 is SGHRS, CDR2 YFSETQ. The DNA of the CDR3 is TGCGCCAGCAGCTTGGGAGACAGGGATAATGAAAAACTGTTTTTT. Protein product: CASSLGDRDNEKLFF.

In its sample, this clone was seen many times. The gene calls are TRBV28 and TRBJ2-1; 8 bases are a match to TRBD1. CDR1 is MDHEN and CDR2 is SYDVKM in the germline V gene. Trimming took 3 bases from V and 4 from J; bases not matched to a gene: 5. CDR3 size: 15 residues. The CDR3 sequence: CASSFSRGPYNEQFF. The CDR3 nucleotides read TGTGCCAGCAGTTTTAGCAGGGGGCCTTACAATGAGCAGTTCTTC.

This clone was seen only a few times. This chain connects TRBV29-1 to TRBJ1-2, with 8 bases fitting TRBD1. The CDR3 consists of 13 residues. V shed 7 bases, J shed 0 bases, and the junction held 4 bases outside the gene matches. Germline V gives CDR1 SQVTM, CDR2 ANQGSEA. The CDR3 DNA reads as TGCAGCGCGGGGACAGGTACTAACTATGGCTACACCTTC. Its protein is CSAGTGTNYGYTF.

CDR3 DNA: TGTGCCAGCTCACCACATGCTCACAAGAACACCGGGGAGCTGTTTTTT. Its protein is CASSPHAHKNTGELFF. V usage is TRBV18 and J usage is TRBJ2-2; the D is unclear. CDR3 size: 16 residues. V was pared by 1 base and J by 1 base, with 10 bases between. From germline, CDR1 is KGHSH and CDR2 LQKENI.

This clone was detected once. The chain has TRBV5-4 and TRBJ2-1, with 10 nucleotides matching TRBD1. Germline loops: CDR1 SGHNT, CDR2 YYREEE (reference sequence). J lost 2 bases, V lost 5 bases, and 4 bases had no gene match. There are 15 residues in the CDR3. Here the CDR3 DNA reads TGTGCCAGCAGTCCCGGGACAGGGGCCTACAATGAGCAGTTCTTC. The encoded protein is CASSPGTGAYNEQFF. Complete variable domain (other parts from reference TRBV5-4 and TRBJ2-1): ETGVTQSPTHLIKTRGQQVTLRCSSQSGHNTVSWYQQALGQGPQFIFQYYREEENGRGNFPPRFSGLQFPNYSSELNVNALELDDSALYLCASSPGTGAYNEQFFGPGTRLTVL.

CDR3 sequence reads: CASSLSPQETQYF. CDR3 DNA sequence: TGTGCCAGCAGTTTATCCCCTCAAGAGACCCAGTACTTC. The V and J genes are TRBV12-3 or TRBV12-4 and TRBJ2-5, with no clear D. CDR3 length: 13 residues. Trimming shortened V by 2 bases and J by 2 bases, and 6 bases separated the two germline ends.

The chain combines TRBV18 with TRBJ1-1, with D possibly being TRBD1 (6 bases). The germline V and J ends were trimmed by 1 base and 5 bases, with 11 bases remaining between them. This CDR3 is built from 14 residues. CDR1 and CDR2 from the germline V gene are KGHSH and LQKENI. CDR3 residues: CASSPLVQGTEAFF. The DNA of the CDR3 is TGTGCCAGCTCACCACTCGTGCAGGGGACTGAAGCTTTCTTT.

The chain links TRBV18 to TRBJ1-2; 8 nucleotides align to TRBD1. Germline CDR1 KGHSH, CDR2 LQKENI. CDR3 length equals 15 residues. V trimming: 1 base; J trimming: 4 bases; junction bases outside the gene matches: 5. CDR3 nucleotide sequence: TGTGCCAGCTCACCACAACAGGGGGTAGGCTATGGCTACACCTTC. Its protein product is CASSPQQGVGYGYTF.

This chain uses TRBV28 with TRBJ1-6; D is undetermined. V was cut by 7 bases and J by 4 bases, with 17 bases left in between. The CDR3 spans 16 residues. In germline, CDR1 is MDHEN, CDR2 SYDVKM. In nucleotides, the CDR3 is TGTGCCAGCAACTCAATCGGTGCTCCTTATAATTCACCCCTCCACTTT. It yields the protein CASNSIGAPYNSPLHF.